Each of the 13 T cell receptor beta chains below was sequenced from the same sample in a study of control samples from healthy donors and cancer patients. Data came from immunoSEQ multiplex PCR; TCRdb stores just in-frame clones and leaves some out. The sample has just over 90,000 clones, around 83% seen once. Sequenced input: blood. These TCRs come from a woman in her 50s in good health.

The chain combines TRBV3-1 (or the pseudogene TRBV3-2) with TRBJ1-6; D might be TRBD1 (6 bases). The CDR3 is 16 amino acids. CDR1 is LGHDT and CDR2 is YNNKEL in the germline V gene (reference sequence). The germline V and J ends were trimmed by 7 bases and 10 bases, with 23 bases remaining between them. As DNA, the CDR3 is TGTGCCAGCACCAACGGTATGTGGGGGCTGGGGTCACCCCTCCACTTT. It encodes CASTNGMWGLGSPLHF.

DNA for the CDR3: TGCGCCAGCAGCCAAGATCCGGGGGATACGCAGTATTTT. This codes for CASSQDPGDTQYF. J is TRBJ2-3 and V is TRBV4-3; TRBD2 is a possible D gene (5 bases). V was cut by 0 bases and J by 6 bases, with 7 bases left in between. There are 13 residues in the CDR3. Germline lookup yields CDR1 LGHNA and CDR2 YSLEER.

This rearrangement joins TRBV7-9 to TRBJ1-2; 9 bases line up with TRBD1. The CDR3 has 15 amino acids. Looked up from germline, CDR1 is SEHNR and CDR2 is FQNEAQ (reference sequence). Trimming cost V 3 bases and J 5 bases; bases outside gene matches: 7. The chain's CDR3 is CASSFSGQGSYGYTF. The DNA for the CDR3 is TGTGCCAGCAGCTTTTCGGGACAGGGTTCGTATGGCTACACCTTC.

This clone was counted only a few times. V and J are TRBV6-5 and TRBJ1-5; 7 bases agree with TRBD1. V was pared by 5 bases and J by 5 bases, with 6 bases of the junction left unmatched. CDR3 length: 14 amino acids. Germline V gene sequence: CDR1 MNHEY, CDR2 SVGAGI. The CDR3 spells CASSPGQRYQPQHF. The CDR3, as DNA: TGTGCCAGCAGTCCGGGACAGCGATATCAGCCCCAGCATTTT.

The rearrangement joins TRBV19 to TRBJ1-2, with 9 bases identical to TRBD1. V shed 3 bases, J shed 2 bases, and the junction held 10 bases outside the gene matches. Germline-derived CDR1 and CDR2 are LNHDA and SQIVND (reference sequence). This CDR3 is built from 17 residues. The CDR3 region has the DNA TGTGCCAGTAGTATGAAAGGGGACAGGGCACGCAACTATGGCTACACCTTC. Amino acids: CASSMKGDRARNYGYTF.

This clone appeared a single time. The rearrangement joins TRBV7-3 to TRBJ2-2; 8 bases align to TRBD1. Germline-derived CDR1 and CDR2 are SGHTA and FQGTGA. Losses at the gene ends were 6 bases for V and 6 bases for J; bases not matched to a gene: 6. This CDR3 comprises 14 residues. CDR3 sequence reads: CASRPQGAAGELFF. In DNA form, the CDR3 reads TGTGCCAGCAGACCTCAGGGGGCGGCCGGGGAGCTGTTTTTT.

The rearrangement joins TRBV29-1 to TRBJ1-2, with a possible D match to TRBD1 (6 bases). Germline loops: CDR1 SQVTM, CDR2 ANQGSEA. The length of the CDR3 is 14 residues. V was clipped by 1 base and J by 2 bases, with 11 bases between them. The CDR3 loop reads CSVEGPGDNYGYTF. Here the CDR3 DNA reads TGCAGCGTTGAAGGCCCAGGGGACAACTATGGCTACACCTTC. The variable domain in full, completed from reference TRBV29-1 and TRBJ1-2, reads SAVISQKPSRDICQRGTSLTIQCQVDSQVTMMFWYRQQPGQSLTLIATANQGSEATYESGFVIDKFPISRPNLTFSTLTVSNMSPEDSSIYLCSVEGPGDNYGYTFGSGTRLTVV.

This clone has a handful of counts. DNA of the CDR3: TGTGCCAGCAGTGAACCAGCGGGGGCCTACGAGCAGTACTTC. This translates into CASSEPAGAYEQYF. The chain links TRBV2 to TRBJ2-7; 8 bases agree with TRBD2. After removal of 2 bases from V and 2 bases from J, the junction contained 2 bases not matched to a gene. Germline assignment: CDR1 SNHLY and CDR2 FYNNEI. The CDR3 is made up of 14 amino acids.

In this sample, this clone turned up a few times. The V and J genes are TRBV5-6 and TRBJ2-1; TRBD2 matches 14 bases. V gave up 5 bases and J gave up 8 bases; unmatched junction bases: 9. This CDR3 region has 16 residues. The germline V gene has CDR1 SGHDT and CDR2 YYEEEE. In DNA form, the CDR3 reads TGTGCCAGCAGGAGGACTAGCGGGAGGTTCCCCCATGAGCAGTTCTTC. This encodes CASRRTSGRFPHEQFF.

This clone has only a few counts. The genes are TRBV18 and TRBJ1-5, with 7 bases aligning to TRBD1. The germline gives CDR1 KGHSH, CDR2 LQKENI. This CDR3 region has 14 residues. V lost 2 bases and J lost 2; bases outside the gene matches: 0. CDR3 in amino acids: CASSPGTGNQPQHF. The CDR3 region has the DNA TGTGCCAGCTCACCAGGGACAGGCAATCAGCCCCAGCATTTT. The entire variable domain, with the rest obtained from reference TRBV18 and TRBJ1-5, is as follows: NAGVMQNPRHLVRRRGQEARLRCSPMKGHSHVYWYRQLPEEGLKFMVYLQKENIIDESGMPKERFSAEFPKEGPSILRIQQVVRGDSAAYFCASSPGTGNQPQHFGDGTRLSIL.

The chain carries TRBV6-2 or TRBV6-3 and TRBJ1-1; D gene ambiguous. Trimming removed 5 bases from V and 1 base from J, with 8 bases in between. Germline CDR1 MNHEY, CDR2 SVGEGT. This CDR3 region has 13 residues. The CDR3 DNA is TGTGCCAGCAGTCGCCGGACGAACACTGAAGCTTTCTTT. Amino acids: CASSRRTNTEAFF.

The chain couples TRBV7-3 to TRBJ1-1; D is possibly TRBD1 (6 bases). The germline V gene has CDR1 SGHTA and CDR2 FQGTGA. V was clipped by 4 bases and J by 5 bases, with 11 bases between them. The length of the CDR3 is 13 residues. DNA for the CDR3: TGTGCCAGCAGCTCAAGGGGGGGAACTGAAGCTTTCTTT. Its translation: CASSSRGGTEAFF.

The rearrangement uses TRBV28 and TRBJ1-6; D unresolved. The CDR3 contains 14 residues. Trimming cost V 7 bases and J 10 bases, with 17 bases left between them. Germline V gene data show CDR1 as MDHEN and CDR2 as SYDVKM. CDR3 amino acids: CASTVDPRGSPLHF. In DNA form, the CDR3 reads TGTGCCAGCACCGTCGACCCAAGAGGCTCACCCCTCCACTTT.